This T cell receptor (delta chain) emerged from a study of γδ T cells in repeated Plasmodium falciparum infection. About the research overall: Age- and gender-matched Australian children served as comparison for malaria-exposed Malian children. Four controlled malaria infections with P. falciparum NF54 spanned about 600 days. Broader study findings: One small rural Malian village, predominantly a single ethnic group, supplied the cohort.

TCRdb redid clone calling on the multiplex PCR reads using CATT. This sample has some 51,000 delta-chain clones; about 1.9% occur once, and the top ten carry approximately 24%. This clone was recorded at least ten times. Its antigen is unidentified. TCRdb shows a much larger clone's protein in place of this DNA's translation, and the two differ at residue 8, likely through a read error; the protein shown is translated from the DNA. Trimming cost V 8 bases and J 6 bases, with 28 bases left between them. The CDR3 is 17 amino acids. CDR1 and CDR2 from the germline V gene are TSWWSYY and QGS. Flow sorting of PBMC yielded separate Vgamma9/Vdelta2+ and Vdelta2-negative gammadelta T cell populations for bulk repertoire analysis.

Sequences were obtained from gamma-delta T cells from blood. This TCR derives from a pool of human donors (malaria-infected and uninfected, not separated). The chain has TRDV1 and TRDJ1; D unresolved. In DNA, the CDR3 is TGTGCTCTTTGTCTGATCCATGGCTGGCGTCGGGACCATAAACTCATCTTT. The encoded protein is CALCLIHGWRRDHKLIF.